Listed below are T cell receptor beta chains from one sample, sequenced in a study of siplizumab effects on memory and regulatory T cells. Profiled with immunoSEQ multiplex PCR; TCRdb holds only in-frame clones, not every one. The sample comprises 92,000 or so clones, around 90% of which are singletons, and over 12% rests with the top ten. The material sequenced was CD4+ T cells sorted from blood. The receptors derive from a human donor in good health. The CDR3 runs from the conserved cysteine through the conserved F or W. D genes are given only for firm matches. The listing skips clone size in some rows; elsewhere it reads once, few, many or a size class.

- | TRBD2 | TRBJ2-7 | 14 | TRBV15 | TGTGCCACCAGCAGAGACTCTAGCGGGGCCGAGCAGTACTTC | CATSRDSSGAEQYF
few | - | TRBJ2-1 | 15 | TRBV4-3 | TGCGCCAGCAGCCGGGGACGGGCCATCTACAATGAGCAGTTCTTC | CASSRGRAIYNEQFF
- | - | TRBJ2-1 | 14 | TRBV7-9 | TGTGCCAGCACGGTGGGACCGATCTACAATGAGCAGTTCTTC | CASTVGPIYNEQFF
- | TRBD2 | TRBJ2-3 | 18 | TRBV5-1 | TGCGCCAGCAGCCAAGAACAACCGGGACTAGCGGGAGCAGATACGCAGTATTTT | CASSQEQPGLAGADTQYF
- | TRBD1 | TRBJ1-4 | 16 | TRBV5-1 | TGCGCCAGCAGCTTGGGGCCGGGACAGGGAGTTGAAAAACTGTTTTTT | CASSLGPGQGVEKLFF
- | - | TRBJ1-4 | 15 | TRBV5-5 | TGTGCCAGCAGCTTGGGTTTGGACGGTGGTGAAAAACTGTTTTTT | CASSLGLDGGEKLFF
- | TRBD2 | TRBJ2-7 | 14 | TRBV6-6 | TGTGCCAGCAGTAGCGGACTAGCAGCCTACGAGCAGTACTTC | CASSSGLAAYEQYF
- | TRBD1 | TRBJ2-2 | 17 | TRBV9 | TGTGCCAGCAGCGCAAATTTACAGGGGGCAGGCACCGGGGAGCTGTTTTTT | CASSANLQGAGTGELFF
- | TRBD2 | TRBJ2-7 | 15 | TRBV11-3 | TGTGCCAGCAGCACCTTTGGGCGGGGGACCTACGAGCAGTACTTC | CASSTFGRGTYEQYF
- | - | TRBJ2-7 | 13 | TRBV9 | TGTGCCAGCAGCGTTGAGGGCTCCTACGAGCAGTACTTC | CASSVEGSYEQYF
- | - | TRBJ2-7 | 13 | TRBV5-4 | TGTGCCAGCAGCTTGAAAGGGACCTACGAGCAGTACTTC | CASSLKGTYEQYF
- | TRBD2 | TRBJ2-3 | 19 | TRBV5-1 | TGCGCCAGCAGCTTAGAACTCCCCGGACAGCGGGGGGGAGCAGATACGCAGTATTTT | CASSLELPGQRGGADTQYF
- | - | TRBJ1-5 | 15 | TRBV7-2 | TGTGCCAGCAGCTTAGTGGCGGGGGCCGGGCAGCCCCAGCATTTT | CASSLVAGAGQPQHF
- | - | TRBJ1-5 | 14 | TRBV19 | TGTGCCAGTAGTATGCTGGTAGGCAATCAGCCCCAGCATTTT | CASSMLVGNQPQHF
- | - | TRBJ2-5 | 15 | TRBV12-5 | TGTGCTAGTGGTTTGCCGGAATCAATACAAGAGACCCAGTACTTC | CASGLPESIQETQYF
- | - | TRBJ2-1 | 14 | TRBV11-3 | TGTGCCAGCAGCGACGGTCTCTCAGCCAATGAGCAGTTCTTC | CASSDGLSANEQFF
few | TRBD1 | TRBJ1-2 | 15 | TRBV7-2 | TGTGCCAGCAGCTTAGACCCTCGGACAGGGGAAGGCTACACCTTC | CASSLDPRTGEGYTF
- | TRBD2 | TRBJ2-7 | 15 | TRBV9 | TGTGCCAGCAGCAAAGGGACTAGCGGCTCCTACGAGCAGTACTTC | CASSKGTSGSYEQYF
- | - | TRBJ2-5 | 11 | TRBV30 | TGTGCCTGGAGTGGGGCCTCGGGGGTGTACTTC | CAWSGASGVYF
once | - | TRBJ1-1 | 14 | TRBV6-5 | TGTGCCAGCATCTCAACAGGCTCTACGGGGGGAGCTTTCTTT | CASISTGSTGGAFF
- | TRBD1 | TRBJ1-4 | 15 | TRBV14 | TGTGCCAGCAGCCAGCTAGGACAGGGAGGTGAAAAACTGTTTTTT | CASSQLGQGGEKLFF
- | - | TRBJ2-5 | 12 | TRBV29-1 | TGCAGCGTTGAAGTACAGCAAGAGACCCAGTACTTC | CSVEVQQETQYF
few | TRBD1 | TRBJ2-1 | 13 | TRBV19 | TGTGCCAGTAAAGGGACAGGTCGCAATGAGCAGTTCTTC | CASKGTGRNEQFF
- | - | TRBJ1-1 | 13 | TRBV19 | TGTGCCAGTACCGGTCGGGGGAACACTGAAGCTTTCTTT | CASTGRGNTEAFF
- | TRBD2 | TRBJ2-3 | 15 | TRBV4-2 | TGTGCCAGCAGCAGACTAGCGGGAAAGGAAGATACGCAGTATTTT | CASSRLAGKEDTQYF
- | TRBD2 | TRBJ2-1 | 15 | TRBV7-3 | TGTGCCAGCAGCTTACTAGCGGGAGAGTACAATGAGCAGTTCTTC | CASSLLAGEYNEQFF
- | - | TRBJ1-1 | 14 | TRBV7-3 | TGTGCCAGCAGCCTTACAGCCCAGAACACTGAAGCTTTCTTT | CASSLTAQNTEAFF
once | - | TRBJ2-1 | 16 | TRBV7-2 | TGTGCCAGCAGCTTAACTGGCCTAAGCTCCTACAATGAGCAGTTCTTC | CASSLTGLSSYNEQFF
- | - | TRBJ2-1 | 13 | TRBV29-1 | TGCAGCGTTGACGGGACCGACTACAATGAGCAGTTCTTC | CSVDGTDYNEQFF
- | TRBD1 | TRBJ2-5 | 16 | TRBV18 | TGTGCCAGCTCACCCAGAGGACAGGGATTGCGAGAGACCCAGTACTTC | CASSPRGQGLRETQYF